This T cell receptor beta chain was captured in a study of identical twins. TCRdb itself ran the 5' RACE reads through MiXCR, one entry per CDR3 protein. The sample has 1.5 million to 2 million distinct CDR3 sequences, about 32% seen once. Among all donors, each was a healthy Caucasian. V shed 6 bases and J 6 bases; nucleotides not matched to a gene: 7. Per germline, CDR1 DFQATT and CDR2 SNEGSKA (reference sequence). CDR3 size: 13 residues. The sequenced sample was cord blood. This TCR derives from a newborn girl in good health. The chain recombines TRBV20-1 with TRBJ1-4, with 7 bases fitting TRBD1. In nucleotides, the CDR3 is TGCAGTGCAACCAGGGGGGATTATGAAAAACTGTTTTTT. It specifies CSATRGDYEKLFF.